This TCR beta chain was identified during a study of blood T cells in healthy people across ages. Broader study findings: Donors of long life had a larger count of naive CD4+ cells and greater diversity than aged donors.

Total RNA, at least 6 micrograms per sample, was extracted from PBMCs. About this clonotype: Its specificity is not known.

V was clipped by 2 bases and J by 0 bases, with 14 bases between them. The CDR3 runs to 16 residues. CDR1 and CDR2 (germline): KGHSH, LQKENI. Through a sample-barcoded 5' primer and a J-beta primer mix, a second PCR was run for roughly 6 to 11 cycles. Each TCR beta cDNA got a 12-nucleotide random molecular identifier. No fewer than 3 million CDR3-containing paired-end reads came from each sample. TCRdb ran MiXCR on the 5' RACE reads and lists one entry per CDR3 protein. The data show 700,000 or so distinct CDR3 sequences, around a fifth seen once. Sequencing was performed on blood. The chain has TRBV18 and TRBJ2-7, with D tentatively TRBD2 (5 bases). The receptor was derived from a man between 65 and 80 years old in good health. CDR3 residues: CASSPEVGRHSYEQYF. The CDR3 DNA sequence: TGTGCCAGCTCACCAGAGGTAGGGAGACACTCCTACGAGCAGTACTTC.